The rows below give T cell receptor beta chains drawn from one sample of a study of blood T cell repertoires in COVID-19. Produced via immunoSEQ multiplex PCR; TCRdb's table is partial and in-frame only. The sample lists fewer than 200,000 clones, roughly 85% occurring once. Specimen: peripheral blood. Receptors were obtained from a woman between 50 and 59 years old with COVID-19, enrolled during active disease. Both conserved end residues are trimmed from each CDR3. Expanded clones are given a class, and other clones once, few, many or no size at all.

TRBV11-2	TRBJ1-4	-	ASSLDDRGEKLF
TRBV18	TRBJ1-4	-	ASSPGTGDQKLF
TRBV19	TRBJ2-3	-	ASGETGDFTDTQY
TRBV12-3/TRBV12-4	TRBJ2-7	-	ASSGDRREQY
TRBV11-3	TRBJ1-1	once	ASSRSDRESEAF
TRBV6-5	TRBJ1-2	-	ASSRQGWGYT
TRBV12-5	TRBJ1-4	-	ASGLGTGGGLVGKLF
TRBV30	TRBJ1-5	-	AWSVGARRVDQPQH
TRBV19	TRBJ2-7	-	ASSPPGGGASYEQY
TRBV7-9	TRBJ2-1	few	ASSLVGGGNNEQF
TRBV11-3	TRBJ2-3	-	ASSRPAGGKSTDTQY
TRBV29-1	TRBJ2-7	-	SVPGQGSYEQY
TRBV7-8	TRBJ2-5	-	ASSFGQGQGETQY
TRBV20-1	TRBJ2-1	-	SARPGDEQF
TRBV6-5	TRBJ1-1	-	ASSYRTGYTEAF
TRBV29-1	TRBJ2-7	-	SVQVGLYEQY
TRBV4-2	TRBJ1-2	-	ASSQEEVSGHGYT
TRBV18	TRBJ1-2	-	ASSPVGREGGYT
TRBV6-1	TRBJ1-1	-	ASSEATGVTEAF
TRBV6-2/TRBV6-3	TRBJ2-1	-	ASSLSAGAAYNEQF
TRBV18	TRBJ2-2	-	ASSRNRDNTGELF
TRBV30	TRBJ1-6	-	AWTRDNSPLH
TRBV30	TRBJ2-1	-	ALEHSNNEQF
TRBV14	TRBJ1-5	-	ASSLQQAPSNQPQH
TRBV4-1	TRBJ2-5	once	ASSRWTAGEETQY